This TCR beta chain was captured in a study of brain T cells in children with intractable seizures. Turning to this clone: The antigen is not known.

CDR1 and CDR2 (germline): GTSNPN, SVGIG (reference sequence). V was trimmed by 3 bases and J by 1 base, leaving 4 bases between them. This CDR3 is built from 12 residues. Sequencing used immunoSEQ multiplex PCR; TCRdb keeps in-frame clones, though not all of them. Of about 340,000 clones listed, roughly 93% are singletons. Regarding the study as a whole: Viral specificity was inferred only from CDR3 similarity; HCMV serostatus was unknown.

Time point meaning: blood from clinic visit 5 months post-surgery; TSC patient then seizure free. Only cases whose brain tissue showed the highest T cell transcript signatures were sequenced. Pre-surgery treatment included at least one anti-epileptic drug. This specimen was peripheral blood, taken about 5 months after surgery. V is TRBV30 and J is TRBJ1-3; no firm D call. This clonotype was sampled from a boy under two years old with tuberous sclerosis and intractable seizures. The CDR3 DNA is TGTGCCTGGAGGGGATCTGGAAACACCATATATTTT. It yields the protein CAWRGSGNTIYF.